These 26 T cell receptor beta chains came from one sample sequenced in a study of cytomegalovirus exposure and HLA in healthy donors. The PCR employed 60 Vbeta primers together with 13 Jbeta primers. The protocol was immunoSEQ multiplex PCR, while the TCRdb copy is restricted to in-frame clones and leaves out a portion. The table includes 90,000 to 120,000 clones, approximately 80% detected once. The sequenced material came from PBMCs. These receptors were obtained from a male donor in good health and CMV-seronegative.

The chain couples TRBV7-8 to TRBJ2-7; D not resolved. The V gene lost 4 bases and the J gene lost 4 bases, with 5 bases spanning the gap. This CDR3 is 11 amino acids long. CDR1 is SGHVS, CDR2 FQNEAQ, per germline. The CDR3 loop reads CASSYTYEQYF. For the CDR3, the DNA is TGTGCCAGCAGCTACACATACGAGCAGTACTTC. Variable domain in full (rest from reference TRBV7-8 and TRBJ2-7): GAGVSQSPRYKVAKRGQDVALRCDPISGHVSLFWYQQALGQGPEFLTYFQNEAQLDKSGLPSDRFFAERPEGSVSTLKIQRTQQEDSAVYLCASSYTYEQYFGPGTRLTVT.

The chain joins TRBV30 to TRBJ1-2, with a possible D match to TRBD1 (5 bases). Looked up from germline, CDR1 is GTSNPN and CDR2 is SVGIG (reference sequence). The CDR3 consists of 14 residues. V was cut by 4 bases and J by 1 base, with 13 bases left in between. The DNA of the CDR3 is TGTGCCTGGACCGAGACAGTCTTTAACTATGGCTACACCTTC. Amino acids: CAWTETVFNYGYTF.

The V call is TRBV10-3, the J call TRBJ2-1, with a weak D call TRBD2 (5 bases). CDR1 and CDR2 from the germline V gene are ENHRY and SYGVKD. This CDR3 spans 12 amino acids. Trimming removed 4 bases at V and 11 bases at J, with 12 bases between. CDR3 loop: CAISGPEVKQFF. In DNA form, the CDR3 reads TGTGCCATCAGTGGTCCGGAGGTAAAGCAGTTCTTC.

This clone was seen once. The chain couples TRBV4-1 to TRBJ2-7; 7 bases align to TRBD2. V lost 4 bases and J lost 0; bases outside the gene matches: 9. Germline V gives CDR1 MGHRA, CDR2 YSYEKL. The CDR3 contains 16 residues. CDR3 sequence (DNA): TGCGCCAGCAGCCCGAGCCCGGGACTAACCTCCTACGAGCAGTACTTC. It is translated as CASSPSPGLTSYEQYF.

J is TRBJ2-3 and V is TRBV6-6; 7 bases map to TRBD1. J lost 2 bases, V lost 11 bases, and 7 bases had no gene match. Germline V gene lookup returns CDR1 MNHNY and CDR2 SVGAGI (reference sequence). The CDR3 runs 13 residues. The CDR3: CAGRDRLTDTQYF. CDR3 nucleotide sequence: TGTGCCGGAAGGGACAGACTCACAGATACGCAGTATTTT.

The rearrangement joins TRBV28 to TRBJ1-2; TRBD1 aligns across 7 bases. There are 13 residues in the CDR3. From germline, CDR1 is MDHEN and CDR2 SYDVKM. Germline trimming cut 4 bases from V and 4 bases from J; bases unmatched to any gene: 3. The CDR3 loop is CASSSNRGYGYTF. In DNA, the CDR3 is TGTGCCAGCAGTTCCAACAGGGGCTATGGCTACACCTTC.

The rearrangement uses TRBV27 and TRBJ2-1, with a tentative D call TRBD2 (5 bases). Germline CDR1 reads MNHEY; CDR2 reads SMNVEV (reference sequence). This CDR3 is built from 12 residues. Trimming took off 6 bases at V and 5 bases at J, with 8 bases between the two ends. The CDR3 region is CASSGMDNEQFF. The CDR3 DNA reads TGTGCCAGCAGCGGGATGGACAATGAGCAGTTCTTC.

This rearrangement joins TRBV7-7 to TRBJ2-5, with TRBD1 as a possible D gene (6 bases). The CDR3 consists of 14 residues. CDR1 and CDR2 (germline): SSHAT, FNYEAQ (reference sequence). V shed 5 bases and J shed 5 bases, with 15 bases lying between them. The DNA of the CDR3 is TGTGCCAGCAGCACGGGACATCAGGGGGAGACCCAGTACTTC. Translated: CASSTGHQGETQYF.

The gene calls are TRBV30 and TRBJ2-7, with D maybe TRBD1 (6 bases). Trimming took 2 bases from V and 6 from J, leaving 23 bases between them. Germline V lookup: CDR1 GTSNPN, CDR2 SVGIG (reference sequence). This CDR3 region has 16 residues. CDR3 sequence reads: CAWSKPGQDGWVEQYF. The DNA of the CDR3 is TGTGCCTGGAGTAAACCGGGACAAGACGGTTGGGTCGAGCAGTACTTC.

The V call is TRBV29-1, the J call TRBJ2-3, with D possibly TRBD2 on 5 matching bases. Trimming stripped 5 bases from V and 0 bases from J, with 9 bases between. Germline V gene sequence: CDR1 SQVTM, CDR2 ANQGSEA. The CDR3 is 13 residues long. CDR3 protein: CSVLGESTDTQYF. The DNA for the CDR3 is TGCAGCGTTTTGGGAGAAAGCACAGATACGCAGTATTTT.

This clone was detected a few times. The rearrangement uses TRBV2 and TRBJ1-1; maybe TRBD1 (6 bases). There are 14 residues in the CDR3. The germline V and J ends were trimmed by 8 bases and 10 bases, with 23 bases remaining between them. Germline values: CDR1 SNHLY, CDR2 FYNNEI. In DNA form, the CDR3 reads TGTGCCAGCGGGGGCGGCAAGGGCCCGGGGGGAGCTTTCTTT. This gives the protein CASGGGKGPGGAFF.

The chain couples TRBV5-1 to TRBJ2-1; the match to TRBD2 covers 10 bases. Germline trimming cut 0 bases from V and 7 bases from J; bases unmatched to any gene: 7. The germline V gene has CDR1 SGHRS and CDR2 YFSETQ. There are 16 residues in the CDR3. CDR3: CASSLGSGRARNEQFF. CDR3 DNA sequence: TGCGCCAGCAGCTTGGGCAGCGGGAGGGCTAGAAATGAGCAGTTCTTC.

There are a few counts of this clone. This chain connects TRBV5-8 to TRBJ2-3, with D unclear. Germline CDR1 SGHTS, CDR2 YDEGEE. CDR3 length: 15 residues. Trimming pared 3 bases from V and 0 bases from J, leaving 11 bases between. The CDR3 reads CASSSGVASTDTQYF. For the CDR3, the DNA is TGTGCCAGCAGCTCCGGAGTCGCTAGCACAGATACGCAGTATTTT.

The chain is built from TRBV27 and TRBJ2-7; 9 bases map to TRBD1. Germline lookup yields CDR1 MNHEY and CDR2 SMNVEV (reference sequence). The CDR3 contains 15 residues. V gave up 6 bases and J gave up 4 bases; unmatched junction bases: 10. The CDR3, as DNA: TGTGCCAGCAGATCATCCGGGACAGGGTCTTACGAGCAGTACTTC. Encoded protein: CASRSSGTGSYEQYF.

The CDR3 loop is CASSLDPIGQGTEAFF. The CDR3 bases are TGTGCCAGCAGCTTGGACCCGATTGGGCAGGGGACTGAAGCTTTCTTT. The chain combines TRBV5-4 with TRBJ1-1, with D perhaps matching TRBD1 (6 bases). Per germline, CDR1 SGHNT and CDR2 YYREEE (reference sequence). V was cut by 0 bases and J by 5 bases, with 17 bases left in between. The CDR3 length is 16 residues.

V usage is TRBV9 and J usage is TRBJ2-6; the D gene is possibly TRBD1 (6 bases). This CDR3 contains 18 residues. V was pared by 2 bases and J by 0 bases, with 15 bases between. Germline V CDR1 and CDR2: SGDLS, YYNGEE. The CDR3 coding sequence is TGTGCCAGCAGCGTCTCAGGGGTAGGGAGCTCTGGGGCCAACGTCCTGACTTTC. It yields the protein CASSVSGVGSSGANVLTF.

This clone was seen only once. J is TRBJ2-3 and V is TRBV4-1, with TRBD2 matching 8 bases. The CDR3 totals 15 residues. Losses at the gene ends were 3 bases for V and 0 bases for J; bases not matched to a gene: 2. Germline V lookup: CDR1 MGHRA, CDR2 YSYEKL. The CDR3 reads CASSQLAGSTDTQYF. In nucleotides, the CDR3 is TGCGCCAGCAGCCAGCTAGCGGGTAGCACAGATACGCAGTATTTT.

This clone showed up just a few times. V and J are TRBV7-9 and TRBJ2-2; 7 nucleotides align to TRBD1. Germline CDR1 is SEHNR and CDR2 is FQNEAQ (reference sequence). The CDR3 extends over 15 amino acids. V trimming: 8 bases; J trimming: 0 bases; junction bases outside the gene matches: 6. The CDR3 nucleotides are TGTGCCAGCGACAACAGGGGAGCGAACACCGGGGAGCTGTTTTTT. This gives the protein CASDNRGANTGELFF.

The J gene is TRBJ2-7, the V gene TRBV7-2; 7 nucleotides align to TRBD1. The germline V gene encodes CDR1 SGHTA and CDR2 FQGNSA. With 6 bases clipped from V and 5 bases from J, the junction kept 7 bases outside the gene matches. This CDR3 comprises 13 residues. CDR3 nucleotide sequence: TGTGCCAGCAGGGGCGAGGGGGCACACGAGCAGTACTTC. Protein sequence: CASRGEGAHEQYF. The complete variable domain, with remaining parts taken from reference TRBV7-2 and TRBJ2-7, reads GAGVSQSPSNKVTEKGKDVELRCDPISGHTALYWYRQSLGQGLEFLIYFQGNSAPDKSGLPSDRFSAERTGGSVSTLTIQRTQQEDSAVYLCASRGEGAHEQYFGPGTRLTVT.

This chain uses TRBV21-1 with TRBJ1-4; the table's D call of TRBD1 was not tested on the DNA. TRBV21-1 is classified as a pseudogene. CDR3 length: 16 residues. The CDR3 region is CASSKGEGQGDEKLFF. For the CDR3, the DNA is TGTGCCAGCAGCAAAGGGGAGGGACAGGGAGATGAAAAACTGTTTTTT.

The V gene is TRBV19, the J gene TRBJ2-4; TRBD1 matches 10 bases. The CDR3 sequence is 19 residues long. V was clipped by 3 bases and J by 3 bases; unmatched bases: 14. Germline V CDR1 and CDR2: LNHDA, SQIVND (reference sequence). The CDR3 spells CASSMLPGQGRVVKNIQYF. DNA of the CDR3: TGTGCCAGTAGTATGTTACCGGGACAGGGGCGGGTAGTCAAAAACATTCAGTACTTC.

The CDR3 sequence is CASSLSLGEGGTDTQYF. For the CDR3, the DNA is TGTGCCAGCAGCTTATCCCTCGGGGAGGGCGGGACAGATACGCAGTATTTT. The chain recombines TRBV5-4 with TRBJ2-3; 7 bases are a match to TRBD2. The CDR3 contains 17 residues. CDR1 and CDR2 from the germline V gene are SGHNT and YYREEE (reference sequence). Trimming at V came to 2 bases and at J to 3 bases, leaving 12 bases not matched to a gene.

This sequence joins TRBV5-1 and TRBJ1-4; 7 bases line up with TRBD1. The CDR3 is 13 amino acids. Per germline, CDR1 SGHRS and CDR2 YFSETQ. Unmatched junction bases numbered 4, after V lost 4 bases and J lost 7 bases. The CDR3 bases are TGCGCCAGCAGCCTGACAGGGCCTGAAAAACTGTTTTTT. This codes for CASSLTGPEKLFF.

This clone came up a few times. The chain couples TRBV7-9 to TRBJ2-7; D unclear. V lost 4 bases to trimming and J lost 6 bases, with 16 bases between them. CDR3 size: 14 residues. The V gene's germline CDR1 is SEHNR and CDR2 FQNEAQ (reference sequence). Here the CDR3 reads CASSSVRSFPEQYF. CDR3 coding DNA: TGTGCCAGCAGCTCGGTCCGGTCTTTCCCCGAGCAGTACTTC.

The chain employs TRBV6-5 and TRBJ1-2; the D gene is possibly TRBD1 (6 bases). Looked up from germline, CDR1 is MNHEY and CDR2 is SVGAGI. With 6 bases removed from V and 8 bases from J, the gap between germline ends came to 19 bases. The CDR3 contains 14 residues. The CDR3 DNA reads as TGTGCCAGCAGAGCCGGGACAAAGGGGGAGGGCTACACCTTC. Translated, it gives CASRAGTKGEGYTF.

The rearrangement links TRBV18 to TRBJ2-3; 8 nucleotides line up with TRBD2. The CDR3 is 15 residues long. The junction had 7 bases not matched to a gene; V was cut back by 3 bases and J by 5 bases. The germline CDR1 and CDR2 sequences are KGHSH and LQKENI. The CDR3 spells CASSPASGSRDTQYF. CDR3 DNA sequence: TGTGCCAGCTCACCCGCGAGCGGGAGTCGAGATACGCAGTATTTT.